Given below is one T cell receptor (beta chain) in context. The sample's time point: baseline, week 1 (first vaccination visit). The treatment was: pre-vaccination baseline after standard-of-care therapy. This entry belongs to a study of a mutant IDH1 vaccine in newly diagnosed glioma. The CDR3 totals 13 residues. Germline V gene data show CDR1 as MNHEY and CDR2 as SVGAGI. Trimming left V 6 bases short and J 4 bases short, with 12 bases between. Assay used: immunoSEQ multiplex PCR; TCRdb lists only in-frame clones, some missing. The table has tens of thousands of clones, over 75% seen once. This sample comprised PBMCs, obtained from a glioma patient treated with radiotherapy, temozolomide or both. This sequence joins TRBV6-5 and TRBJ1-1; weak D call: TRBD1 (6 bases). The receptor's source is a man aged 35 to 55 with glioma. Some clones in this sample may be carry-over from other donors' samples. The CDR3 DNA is TGTGCCAGCAGACAGGGTTTCGGCACTGAAGCTTTCTTT. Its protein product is CASRQGFGTEAFF.